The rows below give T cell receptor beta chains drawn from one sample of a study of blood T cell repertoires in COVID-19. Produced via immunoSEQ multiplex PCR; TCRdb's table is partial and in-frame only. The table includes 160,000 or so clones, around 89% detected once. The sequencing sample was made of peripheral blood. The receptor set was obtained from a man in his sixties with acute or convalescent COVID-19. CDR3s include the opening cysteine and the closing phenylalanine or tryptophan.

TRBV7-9 CASSLGYGGTGGVNEQFF
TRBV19 CASSTTGARNSPLHF
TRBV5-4 CASRPGGRNTGELFF
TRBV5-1 CASMSRRFREGFGTGELFF
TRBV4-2 CASSQVRGQENTEQYF
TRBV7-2 CASSLGGTGGLYGYTF
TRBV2 CASSDAGQGSGNTIYF
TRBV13 CASRLGGLGNTEAFF
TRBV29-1 CSVERPGYGYTF
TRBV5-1 CASSTKTGPTEAFF
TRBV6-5 CASRLTGLGTEAFF
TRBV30 CAWSRSSRGQGYTF
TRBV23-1 CASSQSSKGRQAYEQYF
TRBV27 CASSLRVPTGQGYGYTF
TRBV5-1 CASSREGGTKNIQYF
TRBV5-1 CASSLSGGNTDTQYF
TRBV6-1 CASSEAAGVQPQHF
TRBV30 CAWSVLGDEQFF
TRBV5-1 CASSLVAGGLNTEAFF
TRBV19 CASSPGTGVWFANTGELFF
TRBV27 CASSYAGHNEKLFF
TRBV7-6 CASVLREAVGTDTQYF
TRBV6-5 CASSYSGRKNYGYTF
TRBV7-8 CASSPGLAGANVLTF
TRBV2 CASGQGGVWADTQYF
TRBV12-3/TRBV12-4 CASSPPVSPLHF
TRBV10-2 CASSLGQGYNSPLHF
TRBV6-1 CASNDLLGGTGGYEQYF
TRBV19 CASSIRGYNEQFF
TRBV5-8 CASSWGRVSQGEKLFF
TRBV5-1 CASSLEGARVYGYTF
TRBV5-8 CASSRWGQGLYEQYF
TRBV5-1 CASSFSAGLGADTQYF
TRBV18 CASSLGENTEAFF
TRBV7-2 CASSLAAGRNYGYTF
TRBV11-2 CASSEDPRVNTEAFF
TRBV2 CASGVGGDVYEQYF
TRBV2 CASRTQMGRVNTEAFF
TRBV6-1 CASSEGGTGGSHEQYF
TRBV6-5 CASKPSGGSTDTQYF
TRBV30 CAWSPRVGANVLTF
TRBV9 CASSVVDRGQGGYTF
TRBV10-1 CASGRDTAYF
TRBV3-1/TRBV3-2 CASSQGPGLGGGNQPQHF
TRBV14 CASSPLRDSSYNEQFF
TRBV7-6 CASSLPGGPIIRTQYF
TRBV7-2 CASRGRANYGYTF
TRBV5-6 CASSPYQTGKVDTQYF
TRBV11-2 CASSFVSGVSYNEQFF
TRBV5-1 CASSWAGPNEQFF
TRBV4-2 CASSHPGALNSEAFF
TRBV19 CASSVQGGYGYTF
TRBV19 CASTPDREYQPQHF
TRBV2 CASSDQDRVGLGEQYF
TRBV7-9 CASSLESSGGQEQFF